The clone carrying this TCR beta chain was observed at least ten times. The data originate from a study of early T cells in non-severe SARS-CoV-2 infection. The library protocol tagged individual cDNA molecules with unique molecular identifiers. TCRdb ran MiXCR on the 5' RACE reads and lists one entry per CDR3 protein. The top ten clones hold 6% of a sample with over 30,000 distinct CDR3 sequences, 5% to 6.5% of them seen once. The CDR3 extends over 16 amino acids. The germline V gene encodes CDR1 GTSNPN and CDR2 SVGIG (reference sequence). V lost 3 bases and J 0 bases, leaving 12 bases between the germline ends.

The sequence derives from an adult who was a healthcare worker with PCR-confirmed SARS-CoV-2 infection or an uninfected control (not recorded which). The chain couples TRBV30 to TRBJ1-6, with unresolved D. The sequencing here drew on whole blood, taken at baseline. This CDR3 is CAWRLGGSSYNSPLHF. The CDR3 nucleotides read TGTGCCTGGAGGCTAGGAGGGAGCTCCTATAATTCACCCCTCCACTTT. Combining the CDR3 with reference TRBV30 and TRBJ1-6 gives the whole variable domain SQTIHQWPATLVQPVGSPLSLECTVEGTSNPNLYWYRQAAGRGLQLLFYSVGIGQISSEVPQNLSASRPQDRQFILSSKKLLLSDSGFYLCAWRLGGSSYNSPLHFGNGTRLTVT.